The source of this T cell receptor (beta chain) is a study of T cell responses to AZD1222 COVID-19 vaccine. Study-wide results and caveats: Females made up more of the donors, who were largely white British, and clonal diversity may have come out too low.

Assay used: immunoSEQ multiplex PCR; TCRdb lists only in-frame clones, some missing. The sample has some 190,000 clones; approximately 94% are singletons. Trimming at V came to 0 bases and at J to 4 bases, leaving 4 bases not matched to a gene. This CDR3 is built from 15 residues. Germline V gene lookup returns CDR1 SGHNT and CDR2 YYREEE (reference sequence). This clone was observed once. Its antigen is not known. The rearrangement uses TRBV5-4 and TRBJ1-2; 9 nucleotides match TRBD1. The sample in question was peripheral blood, obtained 28 days after the second dose of the MenACWY control vaccine. The TCR comes from an adult who received the MenACWY meningococcal vaccine as a control. The CDR3 region has the DNA TGTGCCAGCAGCTTGGGGGGACAGGGAAGCTATGGCTACACCTTC. It encodes CASSLGGQGSYGYTF.